These T cell receptor beta chains were read from a single sample in a study of PD-L1 blockade in urothelial cancer. TCRdb's copy holds only in-frame clones and misses some; the assay was immunoSEQ multiplex PCR. The sample comprises about 100,000 clones, about 85% of which are singletons, and 2% to 3% rests with the top ten. Sequenced here: PBMCs, sampled around atezolizumab (anti-PD-L1) treatment. The origin of the receptors is a man in his fifties or sixties with urothelial cancer. Both conserved end residues are part of each CDR3. D genes are given only for firm matches. The size field is filled for only some rows; it gives once, few, many or a size class.

CDR3nt,CDR3aa,abundance,j_gene,d_gene,v_gene
TGTGCCAGCAGTGATAGGACAGGGGGGAACTATGGCTACACCTTC,CASSDRTGGNYGYTF,.,TRBJ1-2,TRBD1,TRBV6-1
TGTGCCAGCAGCGCCGTGGGGGGGGGCGTTGGAAACACCATATATTTT,CASSAVGGGVGNTIYF,.,TRBJ1-3,.,TRBV9
TGTGCCAGCAGCCAAGGGGAAACTAGCGGTTCCTACGAGCAGTACTTC,CASSQGETSGSYEQYF,.,TRBJ2-7,TRBD2,TRBV4-2
TGTGCCAGTAGTCAGGGGGTCCCCACTGAAGCTTTCTTT,CASSQGVPTEAFF,.,TRBJ1-1,TRBD1,TRBV19
TGTGCCACCGAGGGTAGGGGGGGTGGAACCTACGAGCAGTACTTC,CATEGRGGGTYEQYF,.,TRBJ2-7,.,TRBV21-1
TGTGCCAGCAGTTTAGGGGGCTCTACTAATGAAAAACTGTTTTTT,CASSLGGSTNEKLFF,once,TRBJ1-4,TRBD1,TRBV2
TGCAGTGCCCGAACGGAGACCGCGTACACCTTC,CSARTETAYTF,few,TRBJ1-2,.,TRBV20-1
TGTGCCAGCAGTGACGGAGGGCCTCGGTACAATGAGCAGTTCTTC,CASSDGGPRYNEQFF,.,TRBJ2-1,.,TRBV25-1
TGTGCCAGCAGTTTAGGTTTGGGAGGGACTGAAGCTTTCTTT,CASSLGLGGTEAFF,once,TRBJ1-1,.,TRBV27
TGTGCCAGCAGCCGGGAGGGTACTGAAGCTTTCTTT,CASSREGTEAFF,.,TRBJ1-1,.,TRBV6-6
TGTGCCAGCACCGAGACAGGGAGGATCATTGAAGCTTTCTTT,CASTETGRIIEAFF,.,TRBJ1-1,TRBD1,TRBV6-5
TGTGCCAGCAGACGACAGGGAGGCGGACAGCCCCAGCATTTT,CASRRQGGGQPQHF,.,TRBJ1-5,TRBD1,TRBV28
TGTGCCAGCAGCCGTAGCACCCGCGACAATGAGCAGTTCTTC,CASSRSTRDNEQFF,once,TRBJ2-1,.,TRBV9
TGTGCCAGCAGCTTAGCCAAAACCAAAGCGACCCAGTACTTC,CASSLAKTKATQYF,.,TRBJ2-5,.,TRBV7-8
TGCGCCAGCAGGGCGTGGGGGGGCGGGGAGACCCAGTACTTC,CASRAWGGGETQYF,.,TRBJ2-5,.,TRBV4-1
TGTGCCAGCAGCCTAGCGGACTTAAGGTACGAGCAGTACTTC,CASSLADLRYEQYF,.,TRBJ2-7,TRBD2,TRBV28
TGTGCCAGCAGCTTAGAATCGTGGGTAGCGGGAGGTGAGCAGTTCTTC,CASSLESWVAGGEQFF,.,TRBJ2-1,TRBD2,TRBV7-8
TGTGCCAGCAGCCTACGGGCAGATACGCAGTATTTT,CASSLRADTQYF,.,TRBJ2-3,.,TRBV5-6
TGTGCCAGCAGCGCGACTAGCGGGGAGGGCGAGCAGTACTTC,CASSATSGEGEQYF,.,TRBJ2-7,TRBD2,TRBV13
TGTGCTAGTGCCATTGGGGGGGGGCCCAGCTCCTACGAGCAGTACTTC,CASAIGGGPSSYEQYF,.,TRBJ2-7,.,TRBV12-5
TGTGCCAGCAGCCAAGATGGAGCTAGCGGTGCGGATACGCAGTATTTT,CASSQDGASGADTQYF,.,TRBJ2-3,TRBD2,TRBV4-2
TGTGCCAGCAGAACCGGGGATTTGGCTGAAGCTTTCTTT,CASRTGDLAEAFF,few,TRBJ1-1,.,TRBV28
TGTGCCAGCTCCCTGCGGCCGGGAGGGCCTTACGAGCAGTACTTC,CASSLRPGGPYEQYF,.,TRBJ2-7,TRBD2,TRBV7-8
TGTGCCAGCAGAGCACAGGGGGCCACTGGAAACACCATATATTTT,CASRAQGATGNTIYF,.,TRBJ1-3,TRBD1,TRBV6-5
TGCGCCAGCAGCTTCGGGGGGGACAGGGTGGCCTACACCTTC,CASSFGGDRVAYTF,.,TRBJ1-2,TRBD1,TRBV5-1
TGTGCCAGCAGCTTAGGGGGAGCCGCTACCGAGCAGTACTTC,CASSLGGAATEQYF,.,TRBJ2-7,.,TRBV7-2
TGTGCCAGCAGCCCCCCGGGACAGGGGGCTAATTCACCCCTCCACTTT,CASSPPGQGANSPLHF,few,TRBJ1-6,TRBD1,TRBV7-2
TGCGCCAGCAGCTTGGGGGACTCCGGCCAGTACGAGCAGTACTTC,CASSLGDSGQYEQYF,.,TRBJ2-7,.,TRBV5-1
TGTGCCAGCAGCTTTGGGAGGTATACGCAGTATTTT,CASSFGRYTQYF,.,TRBJ2-3,.,TRBV11-2
TGTGCCAGCACCCCCGGGGTGAGAATCACCGGGGAGCTGTTTTTT,CASTPGVRITGELFF,few,TRBJ2-2,.,TRBV28
TGTGCTAGCAGCTTATATCCAGCGGGAGATCCAGATACGCAGTATTTT,CASSLYPAGDPDTQYF,.,TRBJ2-3,TRBD2,TRBV7-7
TGTGCCTGGGAAAGACAGGGGTCTGAAGCTTTCTTT,CAWERQGSEAFF,.,TRBJ1-1,TRBD1,TRBV30
TGTGCCAGCAGCGTAGGGGCGGGAGGCACCTACGAGCAGTACTTC,CASSVGAGGTYEQYF,.,TRBJ2-7,TRBD2,TRBV9